Here is one T cell receptor beta chain with its context. The entry originates in a study of T cell repertoires in ileal Crohn's disease. Time point reported: neoterminal ileum biopsy at postoperative endoscopy, about 6 months after surgery. Data came from immunoSEQ multiplex PCR; TCRdb stores just in-frame clones and leaves some out. The sample contains approximately 12,000 clones, about 70% of which appear only once. Germline lookup yields CDR1 SGHTA and CDR2 FQGNSA. V was pared by 5 bases and J by 4 bases, with 20 bases between. CDR3 length equals 16 residues. The rearrangement uses TRBV7-2 and TRBJ1-2; D possibly corresponds to TRBD1 (5 bases). The specimen was ileal tissue. The clonotype was recovered from an adult with Crohn's disease. The CDR3 region is CASSPQYSQGLYGYTF. CDR3 in DNA: TGTGCCAGCAGCCCACAATATTCGCAGGGACTCTATGGCTACACCTTC.